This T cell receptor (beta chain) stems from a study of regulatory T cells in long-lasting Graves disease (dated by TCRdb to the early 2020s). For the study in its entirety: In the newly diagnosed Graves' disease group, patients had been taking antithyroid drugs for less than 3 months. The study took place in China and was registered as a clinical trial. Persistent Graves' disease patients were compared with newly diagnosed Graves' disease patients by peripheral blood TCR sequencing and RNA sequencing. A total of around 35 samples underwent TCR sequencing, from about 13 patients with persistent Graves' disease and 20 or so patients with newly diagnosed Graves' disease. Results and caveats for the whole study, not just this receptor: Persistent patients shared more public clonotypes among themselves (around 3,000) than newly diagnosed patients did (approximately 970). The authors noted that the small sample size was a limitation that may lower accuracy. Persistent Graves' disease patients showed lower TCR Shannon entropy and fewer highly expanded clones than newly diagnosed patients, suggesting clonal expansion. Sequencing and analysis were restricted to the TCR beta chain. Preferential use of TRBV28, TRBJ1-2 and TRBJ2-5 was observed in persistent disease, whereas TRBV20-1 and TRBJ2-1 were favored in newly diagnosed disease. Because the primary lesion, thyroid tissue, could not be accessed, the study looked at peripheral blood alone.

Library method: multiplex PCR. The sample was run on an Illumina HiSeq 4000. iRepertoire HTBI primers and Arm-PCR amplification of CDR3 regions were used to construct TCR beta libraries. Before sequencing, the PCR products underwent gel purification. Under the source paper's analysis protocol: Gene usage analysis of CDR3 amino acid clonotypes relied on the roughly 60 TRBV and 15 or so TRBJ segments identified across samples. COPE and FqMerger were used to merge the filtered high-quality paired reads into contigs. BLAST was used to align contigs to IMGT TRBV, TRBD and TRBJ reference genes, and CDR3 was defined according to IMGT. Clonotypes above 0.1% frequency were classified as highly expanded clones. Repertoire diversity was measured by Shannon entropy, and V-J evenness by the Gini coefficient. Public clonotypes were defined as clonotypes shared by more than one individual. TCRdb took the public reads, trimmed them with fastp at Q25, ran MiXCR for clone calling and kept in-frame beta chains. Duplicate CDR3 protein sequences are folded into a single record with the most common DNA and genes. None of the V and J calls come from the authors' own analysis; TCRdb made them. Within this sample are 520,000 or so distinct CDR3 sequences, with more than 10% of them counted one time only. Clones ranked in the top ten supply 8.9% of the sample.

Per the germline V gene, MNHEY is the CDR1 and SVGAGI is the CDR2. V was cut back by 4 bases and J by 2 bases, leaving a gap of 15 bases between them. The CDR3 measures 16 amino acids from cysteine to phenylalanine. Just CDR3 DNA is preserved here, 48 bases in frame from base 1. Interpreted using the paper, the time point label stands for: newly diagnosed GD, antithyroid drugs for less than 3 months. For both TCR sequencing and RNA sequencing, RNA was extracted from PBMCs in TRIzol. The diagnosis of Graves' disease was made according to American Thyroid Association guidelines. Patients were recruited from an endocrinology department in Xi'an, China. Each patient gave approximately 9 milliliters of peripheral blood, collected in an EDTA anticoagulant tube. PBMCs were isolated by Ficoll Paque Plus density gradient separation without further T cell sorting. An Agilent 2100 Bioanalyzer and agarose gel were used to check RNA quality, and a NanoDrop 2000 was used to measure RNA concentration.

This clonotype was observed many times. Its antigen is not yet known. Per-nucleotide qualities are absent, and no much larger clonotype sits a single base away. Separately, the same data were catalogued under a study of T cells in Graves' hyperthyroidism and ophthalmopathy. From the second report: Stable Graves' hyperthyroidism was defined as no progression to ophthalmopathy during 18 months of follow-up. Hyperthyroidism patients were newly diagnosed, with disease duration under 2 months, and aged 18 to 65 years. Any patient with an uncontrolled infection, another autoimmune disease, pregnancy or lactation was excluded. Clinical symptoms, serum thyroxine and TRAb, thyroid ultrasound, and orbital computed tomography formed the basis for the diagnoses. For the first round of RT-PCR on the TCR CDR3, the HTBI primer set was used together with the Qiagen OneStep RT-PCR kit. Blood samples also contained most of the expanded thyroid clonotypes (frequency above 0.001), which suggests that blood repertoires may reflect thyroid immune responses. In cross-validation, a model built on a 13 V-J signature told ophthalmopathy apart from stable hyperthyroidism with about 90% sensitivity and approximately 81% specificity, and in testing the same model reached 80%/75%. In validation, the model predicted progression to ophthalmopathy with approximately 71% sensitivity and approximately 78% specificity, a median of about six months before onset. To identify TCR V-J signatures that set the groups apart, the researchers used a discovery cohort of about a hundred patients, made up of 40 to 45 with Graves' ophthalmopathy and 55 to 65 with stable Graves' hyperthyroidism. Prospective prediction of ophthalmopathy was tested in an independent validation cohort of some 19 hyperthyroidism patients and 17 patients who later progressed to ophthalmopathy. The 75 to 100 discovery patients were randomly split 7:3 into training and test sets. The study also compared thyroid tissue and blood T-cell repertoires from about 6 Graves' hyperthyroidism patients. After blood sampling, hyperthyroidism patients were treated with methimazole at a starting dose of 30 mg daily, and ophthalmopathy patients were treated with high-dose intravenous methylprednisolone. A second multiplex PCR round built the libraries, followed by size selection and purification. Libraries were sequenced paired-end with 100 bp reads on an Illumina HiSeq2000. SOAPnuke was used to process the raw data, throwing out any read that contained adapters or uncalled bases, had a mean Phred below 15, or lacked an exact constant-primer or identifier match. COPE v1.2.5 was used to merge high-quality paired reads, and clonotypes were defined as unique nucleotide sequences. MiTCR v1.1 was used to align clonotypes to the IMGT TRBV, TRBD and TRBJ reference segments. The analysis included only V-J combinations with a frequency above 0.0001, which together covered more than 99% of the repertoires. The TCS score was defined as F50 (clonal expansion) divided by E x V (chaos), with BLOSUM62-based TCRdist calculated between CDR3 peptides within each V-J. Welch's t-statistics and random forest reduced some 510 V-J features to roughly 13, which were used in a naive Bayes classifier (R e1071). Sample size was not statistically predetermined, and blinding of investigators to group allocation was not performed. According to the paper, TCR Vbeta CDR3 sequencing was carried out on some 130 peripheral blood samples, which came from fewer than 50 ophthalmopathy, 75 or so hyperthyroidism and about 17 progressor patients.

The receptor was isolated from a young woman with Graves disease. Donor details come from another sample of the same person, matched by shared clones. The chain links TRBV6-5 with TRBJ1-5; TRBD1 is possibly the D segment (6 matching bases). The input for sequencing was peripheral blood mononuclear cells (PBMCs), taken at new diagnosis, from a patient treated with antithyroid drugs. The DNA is TGTGCCAGCAGTTTAGGGGGGGTACCGGGCAATCAGCCCCAGCATTTT. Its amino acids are CASSLGGVPGNQPQHF.